This TCR beta chain was recovered during a study of identical twins. The study's findings and limits: Invariant MAIT and iNKT cells could partly confound zero-insertion analyses.

This clonotype was detected only a few times. Its target is unknown. Template switching (which added a universal primer site) was used, and cDNA carried unique molecular identifiers. MiXCR was run by TCRdb on the 5' RACE reads, yielding one entry per CDR3 protein. The table records 250,000 or so distinct CDR3 sequences, around 8.3% of them present only once. Germline V CDR1 and CDR2: LNHNV, YYDKDF (reference sequence). J gave up 2 bases and V 0 bases, and 8 bases lay outside the gene matches. This CDR3 spans 17 amino acids. These data were also reused for a study on yellow fever vaccine responses in identical twins.

Sequencing used CD8+ T cells sorted from blood. This TCR was recovered from a woman aged 18-29 years in good health. The rearrangement joins TRBV15 to TRBJ2-3, with 7 nucleotides matching TRBD2. This CDR3 is CATSRDAWGGPTDTQYF. The DNA for the CDR3 is TGTGCCACCAGCAGAGATGCCTGGGGAGGGCCCACAGATACGCAGTATTTT.